These T cell receptor beta chains were read from a single sample in a study of shared clonotypes between healthy human individuals. Profiling relied on immunoSEQ multiplex PCR, and the TCRdb table lists in-frame clones only, not all of them. The sample yields a few hundred thousand clones, 65% seen once. Input material: memory CD4+ T cells sorted from blood. These receptors all come from a man aged 25 to 40 in good health. CDR3s include the opening cysteine and the closing phenylalanine or tryptophan. A D gene is named only where the DNA matches it firmly. Clone size is stated in some rows and not others, as once, few, many or a class when expanded.

clone_size j_call v_call d_call cdr3_aa cdr3_nt
. TRBJ2-2 TRBV19 . CASSPGFNPRELFF TGTGCCAGTAGCCCAGGATTTAATCCTCGGGAGCTGTTTTTT
. TRBJ2-5 TRBV25-1 TRBD2 CASSPGLAEGQETQYF TGTGCCAGCAGTCCCGGACTAGCGGAGGGGCAAGAGACCCAGTACTTC
. TRBJ2-2 TRBV2 . CASGPLVDTGELFF TGTGCCAGCGGCCCACTAGTGGACACCGGGGAGCTGTTTTTT
. TRBJ2-5 TRBV5-5 . CASSPTGLETQYF TGTGCCAGCAGCCCAACAGGGTTGGAGACCCAGTACTTC
. TRBJ2-6 TRBV14 . CASSQGEWNSGANVLTF TGTGCCAGCAGCCAAGGGGAGTGGAACTCTGGGGCCAACGTCCTGACTTTC
few TRBJ2-3 TRBV29-1 TRBD2 CSVAGLAGGSDTQYF TGCAGCGTGGCGGGACTAGCGGGAGGCAGCGATACGCAGTATTTT
. TRBJ2-7 TRBV28 . CASSLFLVHEQYF TGTGCCAGCAGTTTATTCTTGGTCCACGAGCAGTACTTC
. TRBJ2-1 TRBV2 . CASSAQGGYNEQFF TGTGCCAGCAGTGCGCAGGGGGGATACAATGAGCAGTTCTTC
. TRBJ2-5 TRBV4-2 . CASSQGLDEETQYF TGTGCCAGCAGCCAAGGACTAGACGAAGAGACCCAGTACTTC
. TRBJ1-3 TRBV10-3 TRBD1 CAISESGQAGHTIYF TGTGCCATCAGTGAGTCGGGACAGGCAGGACACACCATATATTTT
few TRBJ2-5 TRBV5-1 . CASSFVGETQYF TGCGCCAGCAGCTTTGTAGGGGAGACCCAGTACTTC
. TRBJ2-2 TRBV9 . CASSTGRAWYRDTGELFF TGTGCCAGCAGCACAGGGAGAGCGTGGTATAGGGACACCGGGGAGCTGTTTTTT
many TRBJ2-7 TRBV19 TRBD2 CASRLAGAHEQYF TGTGCCAGTAGACTAGCGGGAGCCCACGAGCAGTACTTC
few TRBJ2-3 TRBV7-9 . CASSLGTPAVDTQYF TGTGCCAGCAGCTTAGGCACTCCAGCGGTAGATACGCAGTATTTT
. TRBJ2-3 TRBV19 TRBD2 CASSLSGLAGFTDTQYF TGTGCCAGTAGCTTGTCCGGACTAGCGGGATTTACAGATACGCAGTATTTT
. TRBJ1-4 TRBV29-1 TRBD1 CSVAPGTGNEKLFF TGCAGCGTTGCACCAGGGACAGGGAATGAAAAACTGTTTTTT
once TRBJ2-2 TRBV10-3 TRBD1 CAISRQGAPTGELFF TGTGCCATCAGCCGACAGGGGGCACCAACCGGGGAGCTGTTTTTT
few TRBJ1-1 TRBV18 . CASSPKGRDTEAFF TGTGCCAGCTCACCAAAGGGTAGGGACACTGAAGCTTTCTTT
. TRBJ1-3 TRBV10-3 . CAISGTGFGGNTIYF TGTGCCATCAGTGGAACAGGGTTTGGAGGAAACACCATATATTTT
few TRBJ2-1 TRBV7-8 . CASSLERQRTNNEQFF TGTGCCAGCAGCTTAGAGCGCCAGCGGACCAACAATGAGCAGTTCTTC
. TRBJ2-2 TRBV29-1 . CSVDGGTGELFF TGCAGCGTTGATGGGGGTACCGGGGAGCTGTTTTTT
once TRBJ1-4 TRBV10-1 . CASSGSGTGEEKLFF TGCGCCAGCAGTGGATCCGGGACGGGAGAGGAAAAACTGTTTTTT
. TRBJ2-1 TRBV7-8 TRBD1 CASSLDQGQGGHEQFF TGTGCCAGCAGCTTAGATCAGGGACAGGGGGGGCATGAGCAGTTCTTC
. TRBJ1-1 TRBV6-6 . CASRQGGAEAFF TGTGCCAGCAGGCAAGGGGGGGCCGAAGCTTTCTTT
. TRBJ2-3 TRBV11-2 . CASSLGSYTDTQYF TGTGCCAGCAGCTTAGGCAGCTACACAGATACGCAGTATTTT
. TRBJ2-7 TRBV10-3 TRBD1 CAISDDRGSEQYF TGTGCCATCAGTGATGACAGGGGAAGCGAGCAGTACTTC
. TRBJ1-1 TRBV4-3 . CASSQVDMGEAFF TGCGCCAGCAGCCAGGTCGATATGGGTGAAGCTTTCTTT
. TRBJ1-2 TRBV10-3 . CAISGPEDNYGYTF TGTGCCATCAGTGGCCCAGAAGATAACTATGGCTACACCTTC
. TRBJ1-5 TRBV6-5 . CASRTDSRGNQPQHF TGTGCCAGCAGAACTGACTCACGAGGCAATCAGCCCCAGCATTTT
few TRBJ1-5 TRBV2 . CASSPVVRGSNQPQHF TGTGCCAGCAGCCCAGTGGTCAGGGGCAGCAATCAGCCCCAGCATTTT
. TRBJ2-7 TRBV5-5 TRBD2 CASSLELAGAKQYF TGTGCCAGCAGCTTAGAACTAGCGGGAGCGAAGCAGTACTTC
. TRBJ1-5 TRBV7-9 . CASSDIRENQPQHF TGTGCCAGCAGCGACATCAGGGAGAATCAGCCCCAGCATTTT
. TRBJ1-2 TRBV19 TRBD1 CASSVTGGYGYTF TGTGCCAGTAGTGTAACAGGGGGCTATGGCTACACCTTC
. TRBJ2-7 TRBV7-2 . CASSLNQGYEQYF TGTGCCAGCAGCCTGAACCAGGGTTACGAGCAGTACTTC
few TRBJ2-3 TRBV2 . CAIDPGLRTDTQYF TGTGCCATAGATCCGGGACTCCGCACAGATACGCAGTATTTT
. TRBJ1-4 TRBV30 . CAWSVWPNEKLFF TGTGCCTGGAGTGTTTGGCCTAATGAAAAACTGTTTTTT
few TRBJ1-2 TRBV30 . CAWSYHQPTGYTF TGTGCCTGGAGCTACCACCAACCTACGGGCTACACCTTC
once TRBJ2-7 TRBV27 . CASSFVGRGEQYF TGTGCCAGCAGTTTTGTAGGGCGGGGCGAGCAGTACTTC
. TRBJ2-5 TRBV5-5 TRBD1 CASSFPGGETQYF TGTGCCAGCAGCTTCCCAGGGGGAGAGACCCAGTACTTC
. TRBJ2-1 TRBV18 . CASSPSVVAYNEQFF TGTGCCAGCTCACCCAGTGTAGTTGCCTACAATGAGCAGTTCTTC
. TRBJ2-4 TRBV19 . CASSIQLLAKNIQYF TGTGCCAGTAGTATTCAACTACTAGCCAAAAACATTCAGTACTTC
. TRBJ2-3 TRBV9 . CASSVSAEYSTDTQYF TGTGCCAGCAGCGTATCCGCTGAATATAGCACAGATACGCAGTATTTT
. TRBJ2-2 TRBV5-6 TRBD2 CASSWDGTSRMGTGELFF TGTGCCAGCAGCTGGGATGGGACTAGCAGGATGGGCACCGGGGAGCTGTTTTTT
. TRBJ2-1 TRBV12-5 TRBD2 CASGITSANGGSYNEQFF TGTGCTAGTGGGATAACTAGCGCTAACGGGGGCTCCTACAATGAGCAGTTCTTC
. TRBJ1-2 TRBV7-2 . CASSRRSNPDGYTF TGTGCCAGCAGCAGAAGATCGAACCCTGATGGCTACACCTTC
few TRBJ2-1 TRBV6-4 . CASSERAGGAGHNEQFF TGTGCCAGCAGTGAACGGGCTGGCGGGGCAGGCCACAATGAGCAGTTCTTC
. TRBJ2-3 TRBV25-1 TRBD1 CASSPAGTGTDTQYF TGTGCCAGCAGTCCCGCCGGGACAGGCACAGATACGCAGTATTTT
many TRBJ2-2 TRBV25-1 . CASSESPRGLSNTGELFF TGTGCCAGCAGTGAATCCCCCCGCGGACTATCCAACACCGGGGAGCTGTTTTTT
. TRBJ2-1 TRBV9 TRBD2 CASSKTSGTSSYNEQFF TGTGCCAGCAGCAAGACTAGCGGGACAAGCTCCTACAATGAGCAGTTCTTC
many TRBJ1-3 TRBV4-3 . CASSSGEPGNTIYF TGCGCCAGCAGCTCCGGGGAACCTGGAAACACCATATATTTT
. TRBJ2-5 TRBV7-3 . CASSSGTGETQYF TGTGCCAGCAGCTCCGGGACCGGGGAGACCCAGTACTTC
. TRBJ2-5 TRBV29-1 . CSVTGNRETQYF TGCAGCGTAACAGGGAACCGGGAGACCCAGTACTTC
. TRBJ2-7 TRBV30 . CAWSGGASGQYF TGTGCCTGGAGTGGAGGAGCGTCAGGGCAGTACTTC
. TRBJ2-7 TRBV5-1 . CASSLLGSYEQYF TGCGCCAGCAGCTTGTTGGGTTCCTACGAGCAGTACTTC
. TRBJ1-2 TRBV7-9 . CASSLQTRSNYGYTF TGTGCCAGCAGCTTACAAACAAGAAGTAACTATGGCTACACCTTC